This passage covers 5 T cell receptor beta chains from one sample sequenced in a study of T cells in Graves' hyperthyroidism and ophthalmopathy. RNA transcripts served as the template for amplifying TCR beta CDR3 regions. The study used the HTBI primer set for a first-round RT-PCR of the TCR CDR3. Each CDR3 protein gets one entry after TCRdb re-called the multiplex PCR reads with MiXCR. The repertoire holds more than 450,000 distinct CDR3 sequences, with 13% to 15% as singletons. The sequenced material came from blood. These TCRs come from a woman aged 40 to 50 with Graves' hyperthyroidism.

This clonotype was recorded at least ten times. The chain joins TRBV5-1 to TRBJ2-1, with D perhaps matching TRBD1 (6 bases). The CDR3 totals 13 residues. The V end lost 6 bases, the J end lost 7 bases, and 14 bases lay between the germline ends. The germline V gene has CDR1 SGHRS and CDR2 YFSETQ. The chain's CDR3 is CASTAGTWNEQFF. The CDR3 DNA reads TGCGCCAGCACCGCCGGGACATGGAATGAGCAGTTCTTC.

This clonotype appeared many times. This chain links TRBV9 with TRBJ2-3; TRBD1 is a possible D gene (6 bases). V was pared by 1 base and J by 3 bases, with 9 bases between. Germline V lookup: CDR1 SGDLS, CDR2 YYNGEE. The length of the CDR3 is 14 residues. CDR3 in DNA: TGTGCCAGCAGCGTATCACAGGGAACAGATACGCAGTATTTT. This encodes CASSVSQGTDTQYF.

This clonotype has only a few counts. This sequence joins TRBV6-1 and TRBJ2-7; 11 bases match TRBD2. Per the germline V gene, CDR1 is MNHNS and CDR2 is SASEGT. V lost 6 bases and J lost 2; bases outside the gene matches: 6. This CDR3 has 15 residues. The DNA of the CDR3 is TGTGCCAGCAGCCAAGAGACTAGCGGGGCCTACGAGCAGTACTTC. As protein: CASSQETSGAYEQYF.

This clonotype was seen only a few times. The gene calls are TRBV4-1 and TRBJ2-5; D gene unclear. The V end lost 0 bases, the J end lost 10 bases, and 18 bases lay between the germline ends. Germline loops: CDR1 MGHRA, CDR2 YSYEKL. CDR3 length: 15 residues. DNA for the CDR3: TGCGCCAGCAGCCAAGATCGAACCCTTTTTGGGAACCAGTACTTC. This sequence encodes CASSQDRTLFGNQYF.

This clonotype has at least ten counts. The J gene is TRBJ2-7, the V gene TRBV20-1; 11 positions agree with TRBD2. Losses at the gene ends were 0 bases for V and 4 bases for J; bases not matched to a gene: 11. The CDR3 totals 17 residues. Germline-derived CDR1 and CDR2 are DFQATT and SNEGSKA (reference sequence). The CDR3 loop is CSARDPTSGTILYEQYF. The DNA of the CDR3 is TGCAGTGCTAGAGATCCGACTAGCGGGACCATCCTTTACGAGCAGTACTTC.